Listed below are T cell receptor beta chains from one sample, sequenced in a study of blood T cell repertoires in COVID-19. Only in-frame clones appear in the TCRdb table, and some are missing; sequencing was by immunoSEQ multiplex PCR. Here the sample spans around 310,000 clones, roughly 89% being singletons. Sample: peripheral blood. The receptors were gathered from a middle-aged woman with COVID-19, enrolled during active disease. Both conserved end residues are part of each CDR3. D genes are given only for firm matches. Where a row states a size, it is once, few, many or the class of an expanded clone; other rows omit it.

CDR3 DNA | CDR3 protein | J gene | V gene | clone size | D gene
TGCGCCAGCAGCCCGGGACAGGTAGAGACCCAGTACTTC | CASSPGQVETQYF | TRBJ2-5 | TRBV5-1 | . | TRBD1
TGTGCCAGCAGCTTGGGAGTCCAAGAGACCCAGTACTTC | CASSLGVQETQYF | TRBJ2-5 | TRBV5-6 | once | .
TGTGCCAGCAGCCAAAGGATCATTGGGACTTTGCCCGACAATGAGCAGTTCTTC | CASSQRIIGTLPDNEQFF | TRBJ2-1 | TRBV3-1/TRBV3-2 | . | .
TGTGCCAGCAGACCTAGCGGGAGGGCCGCCGGGGAGCTGTTTTTT | CASRPSGRAAGELFF | TRBJ2-2 | TRBV27 | . | TRBD2
TGTGCCAGCAGCAAAAGGCCGGGACAGGGGAGCACCGGGGAGCTGTTTTTT | CASSKRPGQGSTGELFF | TRBJ2-2 | TRBV28 | . | TRBD1
TGTGCCAGCAACGCAGCTAGCGGGGGGGTCACCGGGGAGCTGTTTTTT | CASNAASGGVTGELFF | TRBJ2-2 | TRBV7-2 | . | TRBD2
TGTGCCAGCAGTTTAGGTCCCAGGGAATATCAGCCCCAGCATTTT | CASSLGPREYQPQHF | TRBJ1-5 | TRBV28 | . | .
TGTGCCAGCAGTGAAATTTGGCTAGCGGGGGCCAACACCGGGGAGCTGTTTTTT | CASSEIWLAGANTGELFF | TRBJ2-2 | TRBV6-1 | . | TRBD2
TGTGCTAGTGGTTGGGCGACAGGGGCGAGAAACACCGGGGAGCTGTTTTTT | CASGWATGARNTGELFF | TRBJ2-2 | TRBV12-5 | . | TRBD1
TGTGCCAGCAGTTACCATACCCGGGACATCTCCTACGAGCAGTACTTC | CASSYHTRDISYEQYF | TRBJ2-7 | TRBV6-2/TRBV6-3 | . | .
TGTGCCAGCAGCTTAACGGGGGCCTTGGATAATGAGCAGTTCTTC | CASSLTGALDNEQFF | TRBJ2-1 | TRBV7-3 | . | .
TGTGCCAGCAGCCACGGGGGACTAGCGGAGGACGGCACCGGGGAGCTGTTTTTT | CASSHGGLAEDGTGELFF | TRBJ2-2 | TRBV6-2/TRBV6-3 | . | TRBD2
TGCGCCAGCAGCTTGGATAAGCCCCGCTATGGCTACACCTTC | CASSLDKPRYGYTF | TRBJ1-2 | TRBV5-1 | few | .
TGCACCGCGAGGGGAGCGGGAGGGCACGAGCAGTACTTC | CTARGAGGHEQYF | TRBJ2-7 | TRBV29-1 | . | TRBD2
TGTGCCAGCACCCGAGGGGAGACCCAGTACTTC | CASTRGETQYF | TRBJ2-5 | TRBV27 | . | .
TGCGCCAGCAGTCGAAACAGGGATCTCTATGGCTACACCTTC | CASSRNRDLYGYTF | TRBJ1-2 | TRBV10-2 | . | .
TGCGCCAGCAGCCAAGATAGAGCGGGAGGGTTATACAATGAGCAGTTCTTC | CASSQDRAGGLYNEQFF | TRBJ2-1 | TRBV4-3 | . | TRBD2
TGTGCCAGTAGTACTGACAGGGAGGAGACCCAGTACTTC | CASSTDREETQYF | TRBJ2-5 | TRBV19 | few | TRBD1
TGTGCCACTTGGGACAGGGGACGCCAAGAGACCCAGTACTTC | CATWDRGRQETQYF | TRBJ2-5 | TRBV19 | . | TRBD1
TGTGCCAGCAGTTTTGGTAGGGGAAGTCTGACTGAAGCTTTCTTT | CASSFGRGSLTEAFF | TRBJ1-1 | TRBV27 | . | .
TGTGCCAGCAGTTCGACAGGGACTGAAGCTTTCTTT | CASSSTGTEAFF | TRBJ1-1 | TRBV28 | . | TRBD1
TGTGCCAGCAGTGAAATAGGGGTAGGTGAAGCTTTCTTT | CASSEIGVGEAFF | TRBJ1-1 | TRBV2 | . | .
TGTGCCAGCAGTTTCACAGGGGACATCTCTGGAAACACCATATATTTT | CASSFTGDISGNTIYF | TRBJ1-3 | TRBV28 | . | TRBD1
TGTGCCAGCTCACCTACTAGCGGGGGACCCGGAGGGTACATTCAGTACTTC | CASSPTSGGPGGYIQYF | TRBJ2-4 | TRBV18 | . | TRBD2
TGTGCCAGCAGCCGACAGCCGAACACTGAAGCTTTCTTT | CASSRQPNTEAFF | TRBJ1-1 | TRBV3-1/TRBV3-2 | . | .
TGCGCCAGCAGCTTCGACAGGGGGGCCTACGAGCAGTACTTC | CASSFDRGAYEQYF | TRBJ2-7 | TRBV5-1 | few | TRBD1
TGTGCCAGTAGTATCGGACAGGGAAATGAAAAACTGTTTTTT | CASSIGQGNEKLFF | TRBJ1-4 | TRBV19 | . | TRBD1
TGCAGCGCCGGACACCCGGGGGTAGGCTACACCTTC | CSAGHPGVGYTF | TRBJ1-2 | TRBV29-1 | . | .
TGCGCCAGCAGCCAAGTAGGGGGGGGTAACTATGGCTACACCTTC | CASSQVGGGNYGYTF | TRBJ1-2 | TRBV4-3 | . | .
TGTGCCAGCAGCTTGTTCATATCGGGGTTGGGGAGCAATCAGCCCCAGCATTTT | CASSLFISGLGSNQPQHF | TRBJ1-5 | TRBV7-9 | . | .
TGTGCCAGCAGCCAAGTAGGGGGGGCGAACACTGAAGCTTTCTTT | CASSQVGGANTEAFF | TRBJ1-1 | TRBV3-1/TRBV3-2 | . | .
TGTGCCAGCAGCCCGCGCGAGGGACAGGGTAAATCGGAGCAGTTCTTC | CASSPREGQGKSEQFF | TRBJ2-1 | TRBV9 | . | TRBD1
TGTGCCAGCAGTGGGGGCCAGAGCTCTGGAAACACCATATATTTT | CASSGGQSSGNTIYF | TRBJ1-3 | TRBV9 | . | .
TGTGCCAGCAGCTTAACCGGGACAGGGGGCACTGAAGCTTTCTTT | CASSLTGTGGTEAFF | TRBJ1-1 | TRBV7-9 | . | TRBD1
TGCGCCAGCAGCCCAGGGACAGGGGGCGATCAGCCCCAGCATTTT | CASSPGTGGDQPQHF | TRBJ1-5 | TRBV5-1 | . | TRBD1
TGTGCCAGCAGGTTGACAGGGTCTTTAAAGACCCAGTACTTC | CASRLTGSLKTQYF | TRBJ2-5 | TRBV27 | . | TRBD1
TGTGCCAGCAGGATGCCGGGACAGTTCTATGGCTACACCTTC | CASRMPGQFYGYTF | TRBJ1-2 | TRBV7-2 | . | TRBD1
TGTGCCTGGAACCGACGGAGCTTTTCTAACTATGGCTACACCTTC | CAWNRRSFSNYGYTF | TRBJ1-2 | TRBV30 | . | .
TGTGCCAGCAGCACCCGAATCCCTGGACTAGCGGGCACAGATACGCAGTATTTT | CASSTRIPGLAGTDTQYF | TRBJ2-3 | TRBV7-8 | . | TRBD2
TGTGCCAGCTCAGCGCTACAGGACAGGGACGTGGGCACCGGGGAGCTGTTTTTT | CASSALQDRDVGTGELFF | TRBJ2-2 | TRBV18 | . | TRBD1
TGTGCCAGCAGTCTCAGGGGCAGGGACACTGAAGCTTTCTTT | CASSLRGRDTEAFF | TRBJ1-1 | TRBV27 | . | .
TGTGCCAGCAGCCCGGGACAGGGCAGAAAACTGTTTTTT | CASSPGQGRKLFF | TRBJ1-4 | TRBV7-2 | . | TRBD1
TGTGCCAGCTCACTTACAGGATTAGGGGTCGATGAGCAGTACTTC | CASSLTGLGVDEQYF | TRBJ2-7 | TRBV18 | . | .
TGTGCCAGCAATTTAGGACAGGGGGCCAGGGAGACCCAGTACTTC | CASNLGQGARETQYF | TRBJ2-5 | TRBV5-8 | . | TRBD1
TGTGCCAGCAGTCCCCCCAACAGGGGGCTAGATGAAAAACTGTTTTTT | CASSPPNRGLDEKLFF | TRBJ1-4 | TRBV28 | . | TRBD1
TGTGCCAGCAGCTTGGGCCCCCTTACCGGGGCTGAAGCTTTCTTT | CASSLGPLTGAEAFF | TRBJ1-1 | TRBV5-8 | . | .
TGTGCCAGCGTCACAGCTAACACTGAAGCTTTCTTT | CASVTANTEAFF | TRBJ1-1 | TRBV28 | . | .
TGTGCCAGCAGTCCGGCCAGGGGAGCCTCCTACGAGCAGTACTTC | CASSPARGASYEQYF | TRBJ2-7 | TRBV6-6 | once | .
TGTGCCAGCAGCTTGAGTGTTGGGTTTCAGCGTGGCTACACCTTC | CASSLSVGFQRGYTF | TRBJ1-2 | TRBV11-2 | few | .
TGTGCCAGCAGCCCGGGAGTGAATCAGCCCCAGCATTTT | CASSPGVNQPQHF | TRBJ1-5 | TRBV25-1 | . | .
TGTGCCAGCAGCCAAACTAGCGGGGGTGCTAACTATGGCTACACCTTC | CASSQTSGGANYGYTF | TRBJ1-2 | TRBV7-2 | . | .
TGTGCCAGTAGTTCGGGACTGGCCGGGGAGCTGTTTTTT | CASSSGLAGELFF | TRBJ2-2 | TRBV19 | . | .
TGTGCCAGCTCGAAGGGGGGGCAGGACACTGAAGCTTTCTTT | CASSKGGQDTEAFF | TRBJ1-1 | TRBV9 | once | .
TGTGCCAGCCTCAGGGACAGCCATAACACTGAAGCTTTCTTT | CASLRDSHNTEAFF | TRBJ1-1 | TRBV27 | . | TRBD1
TGTGCCAGCAGCGCGTTCACTAACACTGAAGCTTTCTTT | CASSAFTNTEAFF | TRBJ1-1 | TRBV7-3 | . | .
TGTGCCAGCAGACAAATGTGGACTAGCGGGAGTTATGAGCAGTTCTTC | CASRQMWTSGSYEQFF | TRBJ2-1 | TRBV27 | few | TRBD2
TGTGCCACCGGGATAGGGGGACTACCCTTCAAAGAGCAGTTCTTC | CATGIGGLPFKEQFF | TRBJ2-1 | TRBV6-5 | . | .
TGTGCCAGCAGCTTTCTGACAGGGAATAATTCACCCCTCCACTTT | CASSFLTGNNSPLHF | TRBJ1-6 | TRBV5-5 | once | TRBD1
TGTGCCAGCTCACCTGGGACAGGGAGCAATCAGCCCCAGCATTTT | CASSPGTGSNQPQHF | TRBJ1-5 | TRBV18 | . | TRBD1